This T cell receptor (beta chain) originates from a study of blood T cell repertoires in COVID-19. This table comes from immunoSEQ multiplex PCR, and its TCRdb copy is limited to in-frame clones, with some not included. The table lists about 130,000 clones, 75% to 90% of them singletons. Sequencing used peripheral blood. The sequence was collected from a man aged 55 to 69 with active or convalescent COVID-19.

The CDR3, as DNA: TGTGCCAGCAGCTTCGGACTAGCGGGTACTGAGCAGTTCTTC. Its translation: CASSFGLAGTEQFF. The chain uses TRBV7-2 and TRBJ2-1, with 11 bases identical to TRBD2. The CDR3 sequence is 14 residues long. Trimming took 3 bases from V and 9 from J; bases not matched to a gene: 4. Germline lookup yields CDR1 SGHTA and CDR2 FQGNSA.